This T cell receptor (beta chain) comes out of a study of CXCR3-negative and CXCR3-positive naive CD8 T cells. Study results and caveats: Naive cells with CXCR3 showed TRB CDR3s that were more hydrophobic than those in CXCR3-negative naive cells. TRBV-TRBJ usage was alike in naive CXCR3-negative and CXCR3-positive cells but differed in memory cells.

Libraries of TRB cDNA were made by 5' RACE and carried UMIs. TCRdb re-called the 5' RACE reads and shows each CDR3 protein once, DNA omitted. The sample includes 150,000 to 180,000 distinct CDR3 sequences. Comments on this clonotype: Its matching antigen is unknown.

Germline loops: CDR1 MDHEN, CDR2 SYDVKM. There are 19 residues in the CDR3. The sample taken for sequencing was naive CXCR3+ CD8+ T cells from blood. This sample's subset: CD45RO-CCR7+CD27+CD95- naive CD8+ T cells expressing CXCR3 (TNR3+). The chain has TRBV28 and TRBJ2-6. This TCR derives from a human donor in good health. Some clones in this sample may be carry-over from other donors' samples. The CDR3 spells CASSLFLSGRSSGANVLTF. The complete variable domain, with remaining parts taken from reference TRBV28 and TRBJ2-6, reads DVKVTQSSRYLVKRTGEKVFLECVQDMDHENMFWYRQDPGLGLRLIYFSYDVKMKEKGDIPEGYSVSREKKERFSLILESASTNQTSMYLCASSLFLSGRSSGANVLTFGAGSRLTVL.